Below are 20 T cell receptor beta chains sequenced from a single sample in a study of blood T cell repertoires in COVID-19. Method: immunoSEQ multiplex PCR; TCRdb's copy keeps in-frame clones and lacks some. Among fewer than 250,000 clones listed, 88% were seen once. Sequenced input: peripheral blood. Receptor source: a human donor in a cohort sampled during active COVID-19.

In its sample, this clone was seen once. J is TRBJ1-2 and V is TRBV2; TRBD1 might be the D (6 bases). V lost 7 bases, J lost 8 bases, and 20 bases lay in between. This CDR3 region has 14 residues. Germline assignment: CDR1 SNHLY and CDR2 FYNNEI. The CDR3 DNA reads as TGTGCCAGCACTCCGGACAGCCAGTTGACAGGCTACACCTTC. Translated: CASTPDSQLTGYTF.

The CDR3 loop reads CASSAQGSTEAFF. DNA of the CDR3: TGTGCCAGCAGCGCCCAGGGGTCCACTGAAGCTTTCTTT. The V and J genes are TRBV5-4 and TRBJ1-1; possible D gene TRBD1, 6 bases. The CDR3 is 13 amino acids. The germline V gene has CDR1 SGHNT and CDR2 YYREEE (reference sequence). V lost 4 bases and J 4 bases, leaving 11 bases between the germline ends.

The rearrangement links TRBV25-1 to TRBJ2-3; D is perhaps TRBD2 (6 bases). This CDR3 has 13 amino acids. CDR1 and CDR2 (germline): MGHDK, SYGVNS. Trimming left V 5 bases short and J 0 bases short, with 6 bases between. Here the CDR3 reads CASSRGSTDTQYF. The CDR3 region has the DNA TGTGCCAGCAGTCGGGGGAGCACAGATACGCAGTATTTT. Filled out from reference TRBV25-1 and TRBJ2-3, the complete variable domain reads EADIYQTPRYLVIGTGKKITLECSQTMGHDKMYWYQQDPGMELHLIHYSYGVNSTEKGDLSSESTVSRIRTEHFPLTLESARPSHTSQYLCASSRGSTDTQYFGPGTRLTVL.

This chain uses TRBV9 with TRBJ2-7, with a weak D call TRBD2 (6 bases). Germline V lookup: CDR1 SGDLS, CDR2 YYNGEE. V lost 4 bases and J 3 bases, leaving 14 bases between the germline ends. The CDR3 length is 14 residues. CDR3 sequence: CASSPPGGNYEQYF. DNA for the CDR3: TGTGCCAGCAGCCCCCCTGGGGGGAACTACGAGCAGTACTTC.

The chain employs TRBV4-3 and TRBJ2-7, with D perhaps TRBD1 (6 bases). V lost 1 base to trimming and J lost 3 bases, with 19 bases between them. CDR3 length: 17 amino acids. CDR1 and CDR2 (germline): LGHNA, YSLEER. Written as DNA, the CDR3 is TGCGCCAGCAGCCAAGTTGTCATCGGTGACAGGAGCTACGAGCAGTACTTC. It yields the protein CASSQVVIGDRSYEQYF.

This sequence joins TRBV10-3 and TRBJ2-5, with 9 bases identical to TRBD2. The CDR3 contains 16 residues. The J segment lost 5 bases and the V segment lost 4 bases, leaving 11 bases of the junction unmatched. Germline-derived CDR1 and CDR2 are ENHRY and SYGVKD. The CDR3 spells CAISVGTSFKGETQYF. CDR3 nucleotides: TGTGCCATCAGTGTAGGGACTAGCTTCAAAGGGGAGACCCAGTACTTC.

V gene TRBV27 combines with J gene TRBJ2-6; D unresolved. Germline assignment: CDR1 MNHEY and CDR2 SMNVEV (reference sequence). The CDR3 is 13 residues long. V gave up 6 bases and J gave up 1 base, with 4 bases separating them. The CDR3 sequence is CASSSSGANVLTF. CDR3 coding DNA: TGTGCCAGCAGCTCTTCTGGGGCCAACGTCCTGACTTTC.

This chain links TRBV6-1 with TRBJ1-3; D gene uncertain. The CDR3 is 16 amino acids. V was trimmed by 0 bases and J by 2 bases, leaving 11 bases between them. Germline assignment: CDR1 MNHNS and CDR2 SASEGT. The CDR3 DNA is TGTGCCAGCAGTGAAGCCAGCGAGGGAGCTGGAAACACCATATATTTT. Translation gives CASSEASEGAGNTIYF.

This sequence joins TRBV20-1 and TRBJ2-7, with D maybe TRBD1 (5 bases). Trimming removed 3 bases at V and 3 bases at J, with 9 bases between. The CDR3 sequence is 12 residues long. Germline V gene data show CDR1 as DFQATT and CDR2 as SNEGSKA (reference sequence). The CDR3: CSASRQNYEQYF. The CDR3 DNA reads TGCAGTGCTAGTCGACAGAACTACGAGCAGTACTTC.

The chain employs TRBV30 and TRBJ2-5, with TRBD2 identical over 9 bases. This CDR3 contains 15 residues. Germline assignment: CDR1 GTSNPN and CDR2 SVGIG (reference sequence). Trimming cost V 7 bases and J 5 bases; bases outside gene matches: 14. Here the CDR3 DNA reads TGTGCCTCGAGCTGGGCTAGCGGGAATAAGGAGACCCAGTACTTC. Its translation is CASSWASGNKETQYF.

The CDR3 sequence is CASSLYERAQETQYF. DNA for the CDR3: TGTGCCAGCAGCCTGTACGAGCGGGCCCAAGAGACCCAGTACTTC. The rearrangement joins TRBV7-2 to TRBJ2-5; perhaps TRBD2 as D (6 bases). This CDR3 contains 15 residues. The germline V and J ends were trimmed by 5 bases and 1 base, with 14 bases remaining between them. CDR1 and CDR2 (germline): SGHTA, FQGNSA.

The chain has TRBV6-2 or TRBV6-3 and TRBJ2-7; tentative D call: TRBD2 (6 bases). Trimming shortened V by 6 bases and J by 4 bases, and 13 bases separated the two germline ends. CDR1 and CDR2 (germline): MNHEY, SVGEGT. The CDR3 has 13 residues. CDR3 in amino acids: CASSSGGPYEQYF. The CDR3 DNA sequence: TGTGCCAGCAGCTCCGGGGGTCCATACGAGCAGTACTTC.

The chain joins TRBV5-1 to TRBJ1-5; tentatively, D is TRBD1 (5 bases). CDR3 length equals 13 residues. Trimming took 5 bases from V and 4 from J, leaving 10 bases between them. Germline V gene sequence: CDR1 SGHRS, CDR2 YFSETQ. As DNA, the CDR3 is TGCGCCAGCAGTCCGGGACTGAATCAGCCCCAGCATTTT. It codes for CASSPGLNQPQHF.

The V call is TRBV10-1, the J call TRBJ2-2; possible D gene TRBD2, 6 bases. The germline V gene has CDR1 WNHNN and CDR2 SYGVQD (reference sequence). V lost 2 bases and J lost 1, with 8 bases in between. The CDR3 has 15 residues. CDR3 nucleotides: TGCGCCAGCAGTGAGAGGCGGGGGAACACCGGGGAGCTGTTTTTT. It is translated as CASSERRGNTGELFF.

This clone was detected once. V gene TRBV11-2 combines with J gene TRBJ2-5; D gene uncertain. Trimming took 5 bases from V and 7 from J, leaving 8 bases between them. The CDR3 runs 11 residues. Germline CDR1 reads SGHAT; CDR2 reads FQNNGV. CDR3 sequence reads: CASSALMTQYF. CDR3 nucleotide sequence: TGTGCCAGCAGCGCGTTGATGACCCAGTACTTC.

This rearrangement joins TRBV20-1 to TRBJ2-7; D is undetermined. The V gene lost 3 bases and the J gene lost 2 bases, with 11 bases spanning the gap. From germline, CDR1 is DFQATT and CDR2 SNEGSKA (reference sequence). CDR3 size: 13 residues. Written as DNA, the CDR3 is TGCAGTGCTAGTCGCCCCGGTGCCTACGAGCAGTACTTC. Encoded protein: CSASRPGAYEQYF.

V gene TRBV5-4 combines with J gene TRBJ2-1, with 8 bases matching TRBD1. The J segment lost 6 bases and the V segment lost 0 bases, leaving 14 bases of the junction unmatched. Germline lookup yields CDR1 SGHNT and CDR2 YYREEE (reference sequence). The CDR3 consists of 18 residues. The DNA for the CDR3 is TGTGCCAGCAGCTTGGGTGTAACCGGGACAGGAGGAGTCAATGAGCAGTTCTTC. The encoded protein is CASSLGVTGTGGVNEQFF.

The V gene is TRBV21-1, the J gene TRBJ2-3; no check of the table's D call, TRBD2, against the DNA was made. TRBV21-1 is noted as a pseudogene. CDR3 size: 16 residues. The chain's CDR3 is CASSRHGGELVDTQYF. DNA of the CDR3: TGTGCCAGCAGCAGGCATGGAGGAGAGCTCGTGGATACGCAGTATTTT.

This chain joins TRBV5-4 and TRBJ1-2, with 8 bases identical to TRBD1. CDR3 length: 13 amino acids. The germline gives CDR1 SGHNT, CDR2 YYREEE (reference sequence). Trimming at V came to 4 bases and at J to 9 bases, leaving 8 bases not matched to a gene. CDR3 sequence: CASSPEGQASYTF. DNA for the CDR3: TGTGCCAGCAGCCCCGAGGGACAGGCCAGCTACACCTTC. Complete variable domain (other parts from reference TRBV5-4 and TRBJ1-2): ETGVTQSPTHLIKTRGQQVTLRCSSQSGHNTVSWYQQALGQGPQFIFQYYREEENGRGNFPPRFSGLQFPNYSSELNVNALELDDSALYLCASSPEGQASYTFGSGTRLTVV.

The CDR3 DNA is TGTGCCAGCAGTTTGGCGCAGGGACTAGCGGGTGGTTTGGTCACCGGGGAGCTGTTTTTT. Its translation is CASSLAQGLAGGLVTGELFF. The V and J genes are TRBV28 and TRBJ2-2; 12 positions agree with TRBD2. This CDR3 contains 20 residues. V was clipped by 3 bases and J by 4 bases; unmatched bases: 15. Germline CDR1 reads MDHEN; CDR2 reads SYDVKM.